This T cell receptor beta chain derives from a study of control samples from healthy donors and cancer patients. From germline, CDR1 is SGHNT and CDR2 YYREEE (reference sequence). V lost 2 bases to trimming and J lost 5 bases; unmatched junction nucleotides: 9. The CDR3 is made up of 15 amino acids. The protocol was immunoSEQ multiplex PCR, while the TCRdb copy is restricted to in-frame clones and leaves out a portion. The sample comprises under 150,000 clones, roughly 88% of which are singletons, and roughly 3.4% rests with the top ten. This TCR was recovered from a man aged 40-49 years in good health. The sequenced sample consisted of blood. The rearrangement uses TRBV5-4 and TRBJ1-1; 7 positions agree with TRBD1. In nucleotides, the CDR3 is TGTGCCAGCAGCTTTAACAGGGGCGGGTATACTGAAGCTTTCTTT. It codes for CASSFNRGGYTEAFF.